This TCR beta chain was found in a study of CD8 T cells in Susac syndrome (dated by TCRdb to between 2019 and 2020). Regarding the research as a whole: Repertoire sequencing was used to test whether CD8+ T cell activation and differentiation in Susac syndrome was antigen driven. The paper as a whole reports these results and caveats: The number of individuals in the TCR sequencing and HLA analysis was acknowledged as relatively small.

The CDR1 and CDR2 encoded by the germline V gene are SNHLY and FYNNEI. The CDR3 starts with the cysteine, ends with the phenylalanine, and has 13 residues. CDR3 DNA only is kept here, 39 bases in frame from base 1. V is clipped by 8 bases and J by 7 bases, and the sequence between their germline boundaries is 17 bases long. High-throughput TCR beta sequencing profiled peripheral blood CD8+ and CD4+ T cells from healthy donors, Susac syndrome patients and multiple sclerosis patients. The healthy donors served as controls matched for age and sex. Bulk CD8+ and CD4+ T cells were purified by magnetic negative isolation, while CD8+ TEMRA cells were enriched using FACS. Blood was collected in EDTA tubes and processed within 24 hours, with PBMCs isolated through density gradient centrifugation. PBMCs destined for TCR sequencing were cryopreserved in liquid nitrogen and later thawed in a 37 °C water bath. The sorted or isolated CD4+, CD8+ and CD8+ TEMRA cells reached a purity of at least 90%.

RNA was extracted using the RNeasy kit, and about 0.5 to 1 ug of the RNA was reverse transcribed with random hexamers. The immunoSEQ multiplex PCR assay, covering 54 Vbeta and 13 Jbeta segments, was used to amplify TCR beta CDR3 regions. Bias from PCR amplification was corrected by using a synthetic template baseline for primer optimization and for computational correction. As for how the authors treated the data: Reads were annotated to V, D and J genes per IMGT and analyzed with immunoSEQ Analyzer, keeping only productive sequences. To calculate clonality, Shannon entropy was normalized by log2 of the number of productive unique sequences and then subtracted from one. For each patient and control, public and private clones were evaluated among the 100 most prevalent clones. Clones were defined as Susac-specific when absent from the healthy and MS cohorts, from over 950 published viral clones and from other ImmuneACCESS disease sequences. In TCRdb, the public reads were trimmed at Q25 with fastp and aligned with MiXCR, with productive beta chains retained. Here each entry gathers all rows of one CDR3 protein and keeps the most common genes and DNA. What appears here as the V and J calls and clone size reflects TCRdb's work, not the paper's. In this sample the table shows roughly 200,000 distinct CDR3 sequences, approximately 94% of which occur a single time. Less than 0.12% of the sample comes from the top ten.

As concerns this clonotype: Its binding antigen is unknown. Base qualities were left out, and no much larger clone turns up one base away.

This TCR derives from a human donor in good health. The specimen was CD4+ T cells from PBMCs. The V gene is TRBV2 and the J gene is TRBJ1-2; the D segment could be TRBD1, given 6 matching bases. The bases are TGTGCCAGCTTCCTTACAGGGTTCGGTGGCTACACCTTC. The encoded protein is CASFLTGFGGYTF.